The entry below gives a single T cell receptor (beta chain) sequence along with its context. This entry comes from a study of blood T cell repertoires in COVID-19. On the study more broadly: Both acute and convalescent COVID-19 samples were obtained from the United States, Italy and Spain.

Original processing notes: Amplification of reference gene primers was used by the study to estimate nucleated cell counts. Produced via immunoSEQ multiplex PCR; TCRdb's table is partial and in-frame only. V and J calls plus clone size are reproduced from that table; the DNA served to infer D and trimming. The data contain under 150,000 clones, around four fifths of them singletons. Trimming shortened V by 4 bases and J by 6 bases, and 8 bases separated the two germline ends. CDR1 is LNHDA, CDR2 SQIVND, per germline (reference sequence). This CDR3 is 12 amino acids long. V gene TRBV19 combines with J gene TRBJ2-3; possible D gene TRBD2, 5 bases. The origin of this receptor is a human donor in a cohort sampled during active COVID-19. The sample comprised peripheral blood. The CDR3: CASSNRGDTQYF. Here the CDR3 DNA reads TGTGCCAGTAGTAACCGGGGTGATACGCAGTATTTT.